This record covers a single T cell receptor beta chain. This sample was included in a study of blood T cell repertoires in COVID-19. Study information: The samples span acute and convalescent COVID-19 from the United States, Italy and Spain. Nucleic acid was either cDNA or gDNA, and it came from T cells, B-cell-depleted T cells, or PBMCs.

Authors' processing steps: Reference gene primer amplification gave estimated nucleated cell counts. TCRdb's copy holds only in-frame clones and misses some; the assay was immunoSEQ multiplex PCR. That table is the source of V, J and clone size, and D and trimming were worked out from the DNA. The data show fewer than 130,000 clones, about 75% seen once. From germline, CDR1 is SQVTM and CDR2 ANQGSEA. The CDR3 consists of 13 residues. Between the trimmed V and J ends, which lost 7 bases and 5 bases, there was a span of 17 bases. The receptor was isolated from a man at least 80 years old with acute or convalescent COVID-19. V usage is TRBV29-1 and J usage is TRBJ2-5, with D possibly matching TRBD1 (5 bases). Sample: peripheral blood. CDR3 in DNA: TGCAGCGCGTTTGGGGCGCCAGGGGAGACCCAGTACTTC. As protein: CSAFGAPGETQYF.